The 29 T cell receptor beta chains below all came from one sample that was sequenced in a study of cytomegalovirus exposure and HLA in healthy donors. Researchers ran the PCR with 60 Vbeta and 13 Jbeta primers. Here immunoSEQ multiplex PCR was the method, and the copy in TCRdb shows in-frame clones only, minus some. The table has approximately 100,000 clones, 65% to 80% seen once. Sequencing used PBMCs. Every receptor here comes from a woman aged 18-29 years in good health and CMV-seropositive.

The V call is TRBV7-3, the J call TRBJ2-7; TRBD1 matches 7 bases. The CDR3 sequence is 15 residues long. Germline V gene lookup returns CDR1 SGHTA and CDR2 FQGTGA. Trimming took 2 bases from V and 3 from J; bases not matched to a gene: 7. The CDR3 region is CASSLAQGWVYEQYF. The CDR3 region has the DNA TGTGCCAGCAGCTTAGCACAGGGGTGGGTCTACGAGCAGTACTTC.

This clone was picked up a small number of times. CDR3 residues: CASSLGQGYDEQYF. The CDR3 DNA follows: TGCGCCAGCAGCTTGGGACAGGGATACGACGAGCAGTACTTC. The chain has TRBV5-1 and TRBJ2-7; 7 nucleotides match TRBD1. CDR3 length: 14 residues. The trim removed 0 bases at V and 5 bases at J, leaving 5 bases unmatched. Germline V gene sequence: CDR1 SGHRS, CDR2 YFSETQ.

CDR3 protein: CASRTQGETQYF. The CDR3 DNA reads TGTGCCAGCAGAACGCAGGGTGAGACCCAGTACTTC. The chain employs TRBV6-5 and TRBJ2-5, with a weak D call TRBD1 (5 bases). Germline V gene data show CDR1 as MNHEY and CDR2 as SVGAGI. Trimming removed 6 bases from V and 5 bases from J, with 10 bases in between. The CDR3 sequence is 12 residues long.

The chain joins TRBV19 to TRBJ1-5, with TRBD1 matching 7 bases. CDR1 and CDR2 (germline): LNHDA, SQIVND (reference sequence). The CDR3 sequence is 16 residues long. The V segment lost 3 bases and the J segment 1 base; nucleotides outside the gene matches: 6. This chain's CDR3 is CASSIRTGVSNQPQHF. CDR3 in DNA: TGTGCCAGTAGTATTCGAACAGGGGTAAGCAATCAGCCCCAGCATTTT. The whole variable domain, filled in from reference TRBV19 and TRBJ1-5, reads DGGITQSPKYLFRKEGQNVTLSCEQNLNHDAMYWYRQDPGQGLRLIYYSQIVNDFQKGDIAEGYSVSREKKESFPLTVTSAQKNPTAFYLCASSIRTGVSNQPQHFGDGTRLSIL.

The chain has TRBV7-9 and TRBJ2-2, with 12 bases identical to TRBD2. CDR3 length equals 16 residues. V was clipped by 4 bases and J by 4 bases; unmatched bases: 4. The germline CDR1 and CDR2 sequences are SEHNR and FQNEAQ (reference sequence). CDR3 coding DNA: TGTGCCAGCAGCTCAAGGGGACTAGCGGGCACCGGGGAGCTGTTTTTT. Protein: CASSSRGLAGTGELFF.

V and J are TRBV21-1 and TRBJ1-3; the D segment call TRBD1 is taken from the table without a DNA check. TRBV21-1 is termed a pseudogene. The CDR3 contains 14 residues. For the CDR3, the DNA is TGTGTCTTCCGAGAACAGCACACTGGAAACACCATATATTTT. It codes for CVFREQHTGNTIYF.

For this clone: Germline is not matched at one junction end, which may reflect a read error. This chain uses TRBV7-6 with TRBJ2-7; D might be TRBD1 (6 bases). The germline V gene encodes CDR1 SGHVS and CDR2 FNYEAQ. The CDR3 totals 14 residues. CDR3 nucleotide sequence: TGTGCCAGCAGATTAGACAGGAGCTCCTACGAGCAGTACTTC. Translating it yields CASRLDRSSYEQYF. Combining the CDR3 with reference TRBV7-6 and TRBJ2-7 gives the whole variable domain GAGVSQSPRYKVTKRGQDVALRCDPISGHVSLYWYRQALGQGPEFLTYFNYEAQQDKSGLPNDRFSAERPEGSISTLTIQRTEQRDSAMYRCASRLDRSSYEQYFGPGTRLTVT.

The V gene is TRBV5-1, the J gene TRBJ2-5; TRBD2 might be the D (5 bases). The CDR3 is 13 residues long. The V end lost 2 bases, the J end lost 4 bases, and 9 bases lay between the germline ends. Germline CDR1 is SGHRS and CDR2 is YFSETQ. The CDR3 reads CASSFSGTETQYF. In nucleotides, the CDR3 is TGCGCCAGCAGCTTCAGCGGTACAGAGACCCAGTACTTC.

V gene TRBV10-3 combines with J gene TRBJ1-2; 7 nucleotides align to TRBD1. CDR3 length: 14 amino acids. V lost 6 bases and J lost 4; bases outside the gene matches: 8. CDR1 is ENHRY and CDR2 is SYGVKD in the germline V gene. For the CDR3, the DNA is TGTGCCATCAGAACGGGACAGAGTATCTATGGCTACACCTTC. This codes for CAIRTGQSIYGYTF.

The chain carries TRBV4-3 and TRBJ2-1, with D perhaps TRBD1 (6 bases). This CDR3 contains 15 residues. V lost 0 bases, J lost 4 bases, and 10 bases lay in between. CDR1 and CDR2 from the germline V gene are LGHNA and YSLEER. The CDR3: CASSQDARGYNEQFF. CDR3 sequence (DNA): TGCGCCAGCAGCCAAGATGCCAGGGGATACAATGAGCAGTTCTTC.

This chain uses TRBV9 with TRBJ1-4, with D maybe TRBD1 (5 bases). Per the germline V gene, CDR1 is SGDLS and CDR2 is YYNGEE. The V end was cut by 3 bases, the J end by 0 bases, with 9 bases between. The CDR3 runs to 15 residues. The CDR3 here is CASSAGTATNEKLFF. In DNA form, the CDR3 reads TGTGCCAGCAGCGCAGGGACTGCAACTAATGAAAAACTGTTTTTT.

The chain uses TRBV10-3 and TRBJ1-2; D may be TRBD1 (5 bases). Deletions cut 10 bases from V and 2 bases from J, with 14 bases between. The CDR3 covers 13 residues. Germline V gene lookup returns CDR1 ENHRY and CDR2 SYGVKD. Here the CDR3 reads CATLWGDNYGYTF. The DNA for the CDR3 is TGTGCCACCTTGTGGGGGGACAACTATGGCTACACCTTC.

This clone occurred once. V gene TRBV9 combines with J gene TRBJ1-2, with TRBD1 as a possible D gene (5 bases). Germline CDR1 SGDLS, CDR2 YYNGEE. The V end lost 3 bases, the J end lost 3 bases, and 15 bases lay between the germline ends. This CDR3 is 15 amino acids long. This CDR3 is CASSGLAGRYYGYTF. The CDR3 region has the DNA TGTGCCAGCAGCGGACTAGCGGGGCGCTACTATGGCTACACCTTC.

This sequence joins TRBV7-2 and TRBJ2-3, with 12 bases matching TRBD2. This CDR3 contains 16 residues. V dropped 2 bases and J dropped 4; count of bases not matched to a gene: 4. Germline assignment: CDR1 SGHTA and CDR2 FQGNSA. CDR3 region: CASSLTSGRKSDTQYF. The DNA for the CDR3 is TGTGCCAGCAGCTTAACTAGCGGGAGGAAGTCAGATACGCAGTATTTT.

The V and J genes are TRBV6-1 and TRBJ1-5; D not certain. CDR3 length: 14 amino acids. The germline gives CDR1 MNHNS, CDR2 SASEGT. The V gene lost 0 bases and the J gene lost 0 bases, with 3 bases spanning the gap. CDR3 loop: CASSEANSNQPQHF. The CDR3 region has the DNA TGTGCCAGCAGTGAAGCTAATAGCAATCAGCCCCAGCATTTT.

The V gene is TRBV7-9, the J gene TRBJ2-1; 10 positions match TRBD1. Per germline, CDR1 SEHNR and CDR2 FQNEAQ (reference sequence). Trimming cost V 2 bases and J 2 bases; bases outside gene matches: 3. The CDR3 has 16 residues. The CDR3 is CASSLRQGATYNEQFF. CDR3 DNA sequence: TGTGCCAGCAGCTTAAGACAGGGGGCCACCTACAATGAGCAGTTCTTC.

V gene TRBV19 combines with J gene TRBJ1-3, with D hard to call. The CDR3 covers 15 residues. Between the trimmed V and J ends, which lost 3 bases and 2 bases, there was a span of 11 bases. Germline-derived CDR1 and CDR2 are LNHDA and SQIVND (reference sequence). CDR3 region: CASSIRSGTGNTIYF. The CDR3 DNA reads TGTGCCAGTAGTATTCGGAGCGGAACTGGAAACACCATATATTTT.

V is TRBV11-2 and J is TRBJ1-2; D is uncertain. The CDR3 sequence is 14 residues long. V was cut by 6 bases and J by 4 bases, with 15 bases left in between. Germline values: CDR1 SGHAT, CDR2 FQNNGV. CDR3 protein: CASSFTGNFYGYTF. The CDR3 DNA sequence: TGTGCCAGCAGTTTTACCGGGAATTTCTATGGCTACACCTTC.

The chain uses TRBV29-1 and TRBJ1-2; D is ambiguous. V gave up 1 base and J gave up 8 bases, with 14 bases separating them. The germline V gene encodes CDR1 SQVTM and CDR2 ANQGSEA. CDR3 length: 13 residues. This CDR3 reads CSVEVRRGRGYTF. CDR3 sequence (DNA): TGCAGCGTTGAAGTTAGGAGAGGCCGGGGCTACACCTTC. The full variable domain, completed using reference TRBV29-1 and TRBJ1-2, is SAVISQKPSRDICQRGTSLTIQCQVDSQVTMMFWYRQQPGQSLTLIATANQGSEATYESGFVIDKFPISRPNLTFSTLTVSNMSPEDSSIYLCSVEVRRGRGYTFGSGTRLTVV.

This clone appeared a few times. This chain links TRBV27 with TRBJ2-1, with D possibly being TRBD2 (6 bases). CDR1 and CDR2 from the germline V gene are MNHEY and SMNVEV (reference sequence). The CDR3 totals 15 residues. V lost 5 bases and J lost 5, with 16 bases in between. CDR3 sequence: CASSKGGTWHNEQFF. For the CDR3, the DNA is TGTGCCAGCAGTAAGGGCGGGACTTGGCACAATGAGCAGTTCTTC.

The V and J genes are TRBV5-4 and TRBJ2-5; TRBD2 might be the D (6 bases). V was trimmed by 2 bases and J by 4 bases, leaving 12 bases between them. The germline V gene has CDR1 SGHNT and CDR2 YYREEE (reference sequence). The CDR3 totals 14 residues. The CDR3 loop is CASSFRGSRETQYF. CDR3 DNA: TGTGCCAGCAGCTTTCGGGGGTCCCGAGAGACCCAGTACTTC.

The V call is TRBV5-4, the J call TRBJ1-2; TRBD1 agrees at 7 bases. The V segment lost 2 bases and the J segment 3 bases; nucleotides outside the gene matches: 1. From germline, CDR1 is SGHNT and CDR2 YYREEE (reference sequence). This CDR3 has 13 amino acids. This CDR3 reads CASSFDRDYGYTF. The CDR3 region has the DNA TGTGCCAGCAGCTTCGACAGGGACTATGGCTACACCTTC.

The chain recombines TRBV10-3 with TRBJ2-3, with TRBD2 as a possible D gene (6 bases). Germline V gene lookup returns CDR1 ENHRY and CDR2 SYGVKD. The CDR3 consists of 17 residues. V shed 4 bases and J shed 0 bases, with 17 bases lying between them. This chain's CDR3 is CAISGGVTRRSTDTQYF. The CDR3 bases are TGTGCCATCAGTGGGGGGGTTACGAGACGGAGCACAGATACGCAGTATTTT.

The chain joins TRBV5-1 to TRBJ2-1, with 8 bases fitting TRBD1. The CDR3 length is 14 residues. CDR1 and CDR2 (germline): SGHRS, YFSETQ. Germline trimming cut 3 bases from V and 6 bases from J; bases unmatched to any gene: 5. The CDR3 DNA sequence: TGCGCCAGCAGCTCGACCAGGGGGCCCAATGAGCAGTTCTTC. Encoded protein: CASSSTRGPNEQFF.

The gene calls are TRBV6-6 and TRBJ1-2, with TRBD1 identical over 8 bases. This CDR3 has 16 residues. Per the germline V gene, CDR1 is MNHNY and CDR2 is SVGAGI (reference sequence). J lost 3 bases, V lost 7 bases, and 13 bases had no gene match. CDR3 nucleotides: TGTGCCAGCACTAATGACAGGGGAGTCCGTCACTATGGCTACACCTTC. Its translation is CASTNDRGVRHYGYTF.

V gene TRBV18 combines with J gene TRBJ2-2; 7 bases agree with TRBD1. J gave up 4 bases and V 2 bases, and 10 bases lay outside the gene matches. CDR3 size: 17 residues. Germline V gives CDR1 KGHSH, CDR2 LQKENI. The CDR3 spells CASSPMPGQSLTGELFF. The CDR3 region has the DNA TGTGCCAGCTCACCAATGCCGGGACAGTCACTCACCGGGGAGCTGTTTTTT.

The chain is built from TRBV2 and TRBJ2-4; 12 nucleotides agree with TRBD2. The J segment lost 2 bases and the V segment lost 7 bases, leaving 12 bases of the junction unmatched. The CDR3 runs 18 residues. Germline values: CDR1 SNHLY, CDR2 FYNNEI. The CDR3 DNA sequence: TGTGCCAGCACAAATCTAGCGGGGGGGCCGGGTCCCAAAAACATTCAGTACTTC. Amino acids: CASTNLAGGPGPKNIQYF.

V and J are TRBV5-1 and TRBJ2-7, with TRBD1 identical over 8 bases. With V trimmed by 7 bases and J by 3 bases, 12 bases remained unmatched. The CDR3 has 15 residues. Germline V gene sequence: CDR1 SGHRS, CDR2 YFSETQ. The CDR3 loop is CASGLGQGLFYEQYF. CDR3 DNA: TGCGCCAGCGGCCTTGGACAGGGCCTTTTCTACGAGCAGTACTTC.

V and J are TRBV5-4 and TRBJ2-1; 8 bases map to TRBD2. The ends lost 0 bases at V and 4 bases at J; junction bases unmatched: 9. The germline gives CDR1 SGHNT, CDR2 YYREEE (reference sequence). The CDR3 sequence is 17 residues long. The CDR3 sequence: CASSLGRQRGSYNEQFF. The CDR3 region has the DNA TGTGCCAGCAGCTTGGGCCGGCAGCGGGGGTCGTACAATGAGCAGTTCTTC.